These 28 T cell receptor beta chains originate from one sample sequenced in a study of tissue T cells after allogeneic stem cell transplantation (dated by TCRdb to between 2021 and 2024). Library preparation was by the immunoSEQ multiplex PCR assay. TCRdb re-hosts the immuneACCESS table, in-frame sequences only. Its copies lack some clones; in the studies checked, an unresolved V gene accounts for under half of them, and the cause for the rest is not known. Counted in this sample were about 4,000 clones; about three quarters of them appeared once. The leading ten clones occupy about 11% of the sample. Interpreted using the paper, the time point label stands for: human tissue collected at research (rapid) autopsy. Over a three-year period, fewer than 10 adult allo-HCT recipients who had steroid-refractory GVHD were prospectively enrolled in a research-autopsy study. This sample comprised esophageal tissue, obtained at autopsy. Receptors were obtained from a male patient of 60 years or more with steroid-refractory graft-versus-host disease after an allogeneic stem cell transplant. In patients who had a transplant, some T cells may come from the graft donor.

V and J are TRBV5-8 and TRBJ2-5; a weak D match, TRBD1 (5 bases). V dropped 3 bases and J dropped 5 bases, with 20 bases sitting between them. Germline CDR1 SGHTS, CDR2 YDEGEE. This CDR3 spans 16 amino acids. The CDR3 loop reads CASSWGRTGRVETQYF. CDR3 DNA: TGTGCCAGCAGCTGGGGCCGCACAGGCCGTGTGGAGACCCAGTACTTC.

CDR3 in amino acids: CASSVGQGSGGYTF. DNA of the CDR3: TGTGCCAGCAGTGTCGGACAGGGTAGCGGTGGCTACACCTTC. The chain combines TRBV27 with TRBJ1-2, with 8 bases fitting TRBD1. Germline V gene data show CDR1 as MNHEY and CDR2 as SMNVEV (reference sequence). Losses at the gene ends were 5 bases for V and 7 bases for J; bases not matched to a gene: 9. The CDR3 loop spans 14 amino acids.

This clone came up a few times. The V call is TRBV28, the J call TRBJ1-1, with 7 nucleotides matching TRBD1. The CDR3 sequence is 17 residues long. Germline V CDR1 and CDR2: MDHEN, SYDVKM. V lost 3 bases, J lost 7 bases, and 17 bases stayed unmatched. The DNA for the CDR3 is TGTGCCAGCAGTTTTTACGAATATTTTCGTGGGGACAGTGAAGCTTTCTTT. As protein: CASSFYEYFRGDSEAFF.

The rearrangement uses TRBV2 and TRBJ2-3; TRBD1 or TRBD2 may be the D gene (6 bases each). The CDR3 is 15 amino acids. The V gene's germline CDR1 is SNHLY and CDR2 FYNNEI. Trimming removed 3 bases from V and 1 base from J, with 11 bases in between. DNA for the CDR3: TGTGCCAGCAGTGAGTGGGGGGCTCGCACAGATACGCAGTATTTT. Its protein is CASSEWGARTDTQYF.

The chain recombines TRBV27 with TRBJ1-2; unclear D gene. The CDR3 has 12 residues. Trimming shortened V by 10 bases and J by 6 bases, and 15 bases separated the two germline ends. Looked up from germline, CDR1 is MNHEY and CDR2 is SMNVEV (reference sequence). The CDR3 reads CATKEDIHGYTF. The CDR3 DNA sequence: TGTGCCACCAAGGAGGATATACATGGCTACACCTTC.

Here the CDR3 DNA reads TGTGCCAGCAGCCAGACAGGGGGGTCCTACGAGCAGTACTTC. This encodes CASSQTGGSYEQYF. The chain has TRBV14 and TRBJ2-7, with 9 bases identical to TRBD1. J was trimmed by 1 base and V by 3 bases; bases with no gene match: 1. The CDR3 runs to 14 residues. Per the germline V gene, CDR1 is SGHDN and CDR2 is FVKESK.

The chain recombines TRBV10-3 with TRBJ1-2, with 7 bases identical to TRBD1. Germline V gene lookup returns CDR1 ENHRY and CDR2 SYGVKD. The CDR3 sequence is 15 residues long. The junction had 11 bases not matched to a gene; V was cut back by 4 bases and J by 6 bases. This chain's CDR3 is CAISGPDRDLDGYTF. The CDR3 DNA follows: TGTGCCATCAGTGGCCCCGACAGGGACTTAGATGGCTACACCTTC.

The gene calls are TRBV11-3 and TRBJ2-3; perhaps TRBD2 as D (6 bases). Trimming pared 0 bases from V and 1 base from J, leaving 14 bases between. This CDR3 has 17 residues. Per the germline V gene, CDR1 is SGHNT and CDR2 is YENEEA. CDR3 sequence: CASSLDRREQGTDTQYF. For the CDR3, the DNA is TGTGCCAGCAGCTTAGATCGGAGGGAACAGGGCACAGATACGCAGTATTTT.

This chain joins TRBV6-4 and TRBJ1-1; 8 nucleotides match TRBD1. The germline V gene has CDR1 MRHNA and CDR2 SNTAGT. J was trimmed by 4 bases and V by 5 bases; bases with no gene match: 6. This CDR3 comprises 14 residues. The CDR3 protein is CASSKTTGGTEAFF. CDR3 DNA: TGTGCCAGCAGTAAAACCACAGGGGGCACTGAAGCTTTCTTT.

This clone was seen a few times. The chain couples TRBV5-5 to TRBJ1-2; TRBD1 aligns across 7 bases. Germline-derived CDR1 and CDR2 are SGHKS and YYEKEE (reference sequence). The J segment lost 7 bases and the V segment lost 2 bases, leaving 8 bases of the junction unmatched. The CDR3 runs to 14 residues. CDR3 DNA: TGTGCCAGCAGCTTCTCCCGACAGGGAGGTGGCTACACCTTC. Its protein is CASSFSRQGGGYTF. Full variable domain (remainder filled in from reference TRBV5-5 and TRBJ1-2): DAGVTQSPTHLIKTRGQQVTLRCSPISGHKSVSWYQQVLGQGPQFIFQYYEKEERGRGNFPDRFSARQFPNYSSELNVNALLLGDSALYLCASSFSRQGGGYTFGSGTRLTVV.

The chain combines TRBV15 with TRBJ2-7, with 9 bases fitting TRBD1. This CDR3 has 17 residues. Germline-derived CDR1 and CDR2 are LNHNV and YYDKDF (reference sequence). Unmatched junction bases numbered 9, after V lost 0 bases and J lost 3 bases. CDR3 region: CATSRDVYGQGLYEQYF. The CDR3 DNA is TGTGCCACCAGCAGAGATGTGTACGGACAGGGGCTCTACGAGCAGTACTTC.

The chain couples TRBV27 to TRBJ2-1; possibly TRBD1 or TRBD2 for D (5 bases each). Trimming took 6 bases from V and 0 from J, leaving 18 bases between them. Germline V gene data show CDR1 as MNHEY and CDR2 as SMNVEV (reference sequence). The CDR3 has 17 amino acids. This chain's CDR3 is CASSPTSGANSYNEQFF. The CDR3 bases are TGTGCCAGCAGCCCAACGTCCGGGGCAAACTCCTACAATGAGCAGTTCTTC.

The chain carries TRBV28 and TRBJ1-4; possible D gene TRBD1, 5 bases. The V gene lost 4 bases and the J gene lost 5 bases, with 8 bases spanning the gap. The V gene's germline CDR1 is MDHEN and CDR2 SYDVKM. The CDR3 length is 13 residues. DNA for the CDR3: TGTGCCAGCAGTTGGGGACGGAATGAAAAACTGTTTTTT. It is translated as CASSWGRNEKLFF.

J is TRBJ2-1 and V is TRBV6-4, with 7 positions matching TRBD1. Germline loops: CDR1 MRHNA, CDR2 SNTAGT. The CDR3 totals 14 residues. V lost 5 bases to trimming and J lost 8 bases; unmatched junction nucleotides: 9. CDR3 sequence (DNA): TGTGCCAGCAGTAGGGGTTTAGGGGGCGATGAGCAGTTCTTC. Its protein product is CASSRGLGGDEQFF.

The rearrangement joins TRBV7-2 to TRBJ1-1; TRBD1 aligns across 7 bases. The germline V gene encodes CDR1 SGHTA and CDR2 FQGNSA. The CDR3 is made up of 14 amino acids. Trimming removed 5 bases from V and 2 bases from J; junction bases left unmatched: 5. For the CDR3, the DNA is TGTGCCAGCAGCAGGGACAGAAGAAACACTGAAGCTTTCTTT. This translates into CASSRDRRNTEAFF. Full variable domain (outside the CDR3, taken from reference TRBV7-2 and TRBJ1-1): GAGVSQSPSNKVTEKGKDVELRCDPISGHTALYWYRQSLGQGLEFLIYFQGNSAPDKSGLPSDRFSAERTGGSVSTLTIQRTQQEDSAVYLCASSRDRRNTEAFFGQGTRLTVV.

The sample holds a few counts of this clone. The CDR3 protein is CASSLTVTHTEAFF. In DNA form, the CDR3 reads TGTGCCAGCAGCTTAACCGTGACTCACACTGAAGCTTTCTTT. This chain connects TRBV7-3 to TRBJ1-1; D is uncertain. V was clipped by 0 bases and J by 3 bases, with 8 bases between them. The CDR3 spans 14 residues. Germline V CDR1 and CDR2: SGHTA, FQGTGA.

J is TRBJ2-5 and V is TRBV5-6; 7 bases line up with TRBD2. The CDR3 loop spans 14 amino acids. Germline CDR1 SGHDT, CDR2 YYEEEE. V lost 4 bases to trimming and J lost 5 bases; unmatched junction nucleotides: 8. The CDR3 loop reads CASSPRTRSETQYF. CDR3 nucleotides: TGTGCCAGCAGCCCGCGGACTAGGTCGGAGACCCAGTACTTC.

This clone was seen just once. The gene calls are TRBV10-2 and TRBJ1-4; possible D gene TRBD1, 5 bases. Trimming cost V 7 bases and J 5 bases, with 14 bases left between them. CDR1 and CDR2 (germline): WSHSY, SAAADI. The CDR3 loop spans 14 amino acids. The CDR3, as DNA: TGCGCCAGCACGGACCAGGGCTTAAATGAAAAACTGTTTTTT. It yields the protein CASTDQGLNEKLFF.

V is TRBV5-6 and J is TRBJ1-2; D gene uncertain. V shed 4 bases and J shed 7 bases, with 8 bases lying between them. The CDR3 has 11 residues. Germline V gene sequence: CDR1 SGHDT, CDR2 YYEEEE. The CDR3 region has the DNA TGTGCCAGCAGCATAGGACCTGGCTACACCTTC. It is translated as CASSIGPGYTF.

This clone was detected a few times. The V gene is TRBV9, the J gene TRBJ1-1; D is ambiguous. This CDR3 is 12 amino acids long. Germline lookup yields CDR1 SGDLS and CDR2 YYNGEE. Trimming removed 6 bases from V and 1 base from J, with 7 bases in between. The CDR3 is CASTGRNTEAFF. CDR3 nucleotide sequence: TGTGCCAGCACGGGGAGGAACACTGAAGCTTTCTTT.

J is TRBJ1-4 and V is TRBV5-5, with a possible D match to TRBD1 (6 bases). The CDR3 sequence is 13 residues long. Per germline, CDR1 SGHKS and CDR2 YYEKEE (reference sequence). Trimming took off 2 bases at V and 8 bases at J, with 10 bases between the two ends. CDR3 amino acids: CASSLGGSEKLFF. CDR3 coding DNA: TGTGCCAGCAGCTTAGGGGGGTCCGAAAAACTGTTTTTT.

The CDR3 spells CASSYQPGLYEQYF. CDR3 DNA: TGTGCCAGCAGTTACCAGCCAGGCCTCTACGAGCAGTACTTC. The chain has TRBV6-6 and TRBJ2-7; no clear D. The CDR3 is 14 residues long. Deletions cut 2 bases from V and 3 bases from J, with 11 bases between. Germline CDR1 is MNHNY and CDR2 is SVGAGI (reference sequence).

The CDR3 nucleotides read TGTGCCAGCAGTGTTGGCAGGGGGAACACTGAAGCTTTCTTT. This gives the protein CASSVGRGNTEAFF. The chain links TRBV2 to TRBJ1-1; a weak D match, TRBD1 (6 bases). The CDR3 extends over 14 amino acids. Trimming took off 4 bases at V and 1 base at J, with 10 bases between the two ends. Germline V gives CDR1 SNHLY, CDR2 FYNNEI.

The chain uses TRBV30 and TRBJ1-2, with D maybe TRBD1 (5 bases). CDR1 is GTSNPN, CDR2 SVGIG, per germline (reference sequence). The CDR3 has 13 residues. The V end lost 0 bases, the J end lost 8 bases, and 13 bases lay between the germline ends. CDR3 protein: CAWSVSGPLGYTF. The CDR3 bases are TGTGCCTGGAGTGTTTCAGGGCCTTTAGGCTACACCTTC.

In DNA, the CDR3 is TGCAGCGCCGGCGGACAGACCGGGGAGCTGTTTTTT. Its protein is CSAGGQTGELFF. The rearrangement links TRBV29-1 to TRBJ2-2; the D gene is possibly TRBD1 (6 bases). This CDR3 is built from 12 residues. V was pared by 7 bases and J by 5 bases, with 11 bases between. CDR1 is SQVTM and CDR2 is ANQGSEA in the germline V gene.

This chain uses TRBV7-9 with TRBJ1-4, with 7 bases fitting TRBD1. Unmatched junction bases numbered 10, after V lost 1 base and J lost 5 bases. Germline assignment: CDR1 SEHNR and CDR2 FQNEAQ (reference sequence). This CDR3 has 17 amino acids. The CDR3: CASSLEYTGEVNEKLFF. CDR3 coding DNA: TGTGCCAGCAGCTTAGAGTACACAGGGGAAGTAAATGAAAAACTGTTTTTT.

The chain carries TRBV5-6 and TRBJ1-4; no clear D. Germline V gene data show CDR1 as SGHDT and CDR2 as YYEEEE. V lost 2 bases and J 14 bases, leaving 19 bases between the germline ends. There are 14 residues in the CDR3. In DNA form, the CDR3 reads TGTGCCAGCAGCTTTCGGGCCCTCCAGTCGGCTCTGTTTTTT. Protein product: CASSFRALQSALFF. The whole variable domain, filled in from reference TRBV5-6 and TRBJ1-4, reads DAGVTQSPTHLIKTRGQQVTLRCSPKSGHDTVSWYQQALGQGPQFIFQYYEEEERQRGNFPDRFSGHQFPNYSSELNVNALLLGDSALYLCASSFRALQSALFFGSGTQLSVL.

V usage is TRBV5-1 and J usage is TRBJ1-4; D unclear. There are 12 residues in the CDR3. Deletions cut 2 bases from V and 8 bases from J, with 7 bases between. Germline V gene data show CDR1 as SGHRS and CDR2 as YFSETQ. CDR3 nucleotide sequence: TGCGCCAGCAGCTTCTGGGCCGAAAAACTGTTTTTT. Protein: CASSFWAEKLFF.